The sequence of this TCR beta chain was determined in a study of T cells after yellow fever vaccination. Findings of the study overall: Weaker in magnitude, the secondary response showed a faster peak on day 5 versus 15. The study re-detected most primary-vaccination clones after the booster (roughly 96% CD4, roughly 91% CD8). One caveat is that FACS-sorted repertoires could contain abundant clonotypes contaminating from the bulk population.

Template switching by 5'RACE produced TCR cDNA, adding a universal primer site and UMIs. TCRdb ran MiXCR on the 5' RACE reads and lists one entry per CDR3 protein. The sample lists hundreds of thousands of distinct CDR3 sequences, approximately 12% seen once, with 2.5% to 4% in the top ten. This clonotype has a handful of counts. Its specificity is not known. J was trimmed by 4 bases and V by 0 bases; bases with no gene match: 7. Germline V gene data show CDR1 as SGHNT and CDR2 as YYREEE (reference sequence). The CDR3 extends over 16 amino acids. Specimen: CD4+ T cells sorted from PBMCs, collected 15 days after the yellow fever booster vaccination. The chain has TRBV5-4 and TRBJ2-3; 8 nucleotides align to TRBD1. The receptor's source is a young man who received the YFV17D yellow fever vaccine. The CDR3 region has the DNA TGTGCCAGCAGCTTGGGGGGGTCCAGGGGGCCAGATACGCAGTATTTT. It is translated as CASSLGGSRGPDTQYF.